The 21 T cell receptor beta chains presented below share a single source sample, sequenced in a study of response to subunit inactivated influenza vaccine. TCRdb redid the calling of the RT-PCR reads with MiXCR, one entry per CDR3 protein. The sample has roughly 710,000 distinct CDR3 sequences, approximately 15% seen once. The sequencing used PBMCs from blood, collected 14 to 15 days before vaccination. These TCRs come from a man aged 45-65 years who received an inactivated influenza vaccine.

This clonotype was counted between two and nine times. This chain joins TRBV19 and TRBJ1-6; D may be TRBD1 (6 bases). V lost 4 bases and J lost 9, with 16 bases in between. The CDR3 extends over 15 amino acids. The germline gives CDR1 LNHDA, CDR2 SQIVND (reference sequence). The CDR3 nucleotides are TGTGCCAGTAGTAAGGGACAATGGGATTCTTCACCCCTCCACTTT. This codes for CASSKGQWDSSPLHF. The full variable domain, completed using reference TRBV19 and TRBJ1-6, is DGGITQSPKYLFRKEGQNVTLSCEQNLNHDAMYWYRQDPGQGLRLIYYSQIVNDFQKGDIAEGYSVSREKKESFPLTVTSAQKNPTAFYLCASSKGQWDSSPLHFGNGTRLTVT.

This clonotype was observed a handful of times. The V gene is TRBV28, the J gene TRBJ1-2; a possible D gene is TRBD1 (6 bases). Germline CDR1 reads MDHEN; CDR2 reads SYDVKM. V was pared by 7 bases and J by 2 bases, with 14 bases between. The CDR3 sequence is 14 residues long. This chain's CDR3 is CASTTQGWNYGYTF. DNA of the CDR3: TGTGCCAGCACCACACAGGGTTGGAACTATGGCTACACCTTC.

This clonotype was seen more than once but under ten times. V usage is TRBV6-1 and J usage is TRBJ2-2, with no clear D. V gave up 6 bases and J gave up 6 bases, with 14 bases separating them. Germline assignment: CDR1 MNHNS and CDR2 SASEGT. This CDR3 has 14 amino acids. The CDR3 loop is CASSMYYPPGELFF. The CDR3 nucleotides are TGTGCCAGCAGCATGTACTATCCTCCCGGGGAGCTGTTTTTT.

This clonotype was seen more than once but under ten times. The chain links TRBV6-5 to TRBJ2-7; TRBD1 agrees at 7 bases. V dropped 4 bases and J dropped 3; count of bases not matched to a gene: 9. This CDR3 is 15 amino acids long. Germline V gives CDR1 MNHEY, CDR2 SVGAGI. CDR3 region: CASSLNPGQNYEQYF. In DNA, the CDR3 is TGTGCCAGCAGTTTGAACCCGGGACAGAACTACGAGCAGTACTTC.

This chain connects TRBV19 to TRBJ1-6; 9 positions agree with TRBD1. Germline lookup yields CDR1 LNHDA and CDR2 SQIVND (reference sequence). The CDR3 contains 15 residues. J lost 7 bases, V lost 6 bases, and 7 bases had no gene match. The CDR3 bases are TGTGCCAGTAGCCCGGGACAGGGTACAAATTCACCCCTCCACTTT. This encodes CASSPGQGTNSPLHF.

The chain is built from TRBV15 and TRBJ2-1, with TRBD2 identical over 7 bases. The CDR3 is 15 amino acids. Germline CDR1 reads LNHNV; CDR2 reads YYDKDF (reference sequence). J gave up 9 bases and V 4 bases, and 12 bases lay outside the gene matches. The CDR3 sequence is CATSKSGTLFVEQFF. In DNA form, the CDR3 reads TGTGCCACCAGCAAAAGCGGGACCCTTTTCGTTGAGCAGTTCTTC.

CDR3 DNA sequence: TGTGCCAGCAGCTTGAACTACAGGGGAGAGCAGTTCTTC. Its protein is CASSLNYRGEQFF. The V call is TRBV7-7, the J call TRBJ2-1; 7 positions match TRBD1. V lost 3 bases to trimming and J lost 10 bases; unmatched junction nucleotides: 6. This CDR3 region has 13 residues. Germline CDR1 and CDR2: SSHAT and FNYEAQ (reference sequence).

This clonotype was picked up a small number of times. The chain is built from TRBV7-9 and TRBJ2-3; the D is unclear. V was pared by 1 base and J by 2 bases, with 13 bases between. This CDR3 spans 16 amino acids. The V gene's germline CDR1 is SEHNR and CDR2 FQNEAQ (reference sequence). CDR3 DNA sequence: TGTGCCAGCAGCTTAGGTGGTACCCCTTACACAGATACGCAGTATTTT. Protein product: CASSLGGTPYTDTQYF.

The chain has TRBV7-2 and TRBJ1-6; tentative D call: TRBD1 (5 bases). Deletions cut 5 bases from V and 9 bases from J, with 14 bases between. CDR3 length: 14 residues. Per the germline V gene, CDR1 is SGHTA and CDR2 is FQGNSA. The CDR3 sequence: CASSRSQGSSPLHF. The CDR3 DNA follows: TGTGCCAGCAGCCGCAGTCAGGGAAGTTCACCCCTCCACTTT. Together with reference TRBV7-2 and TRBJ1-6, the CDR3 gives the full variable domain: GAGVSQSPSNKVTEKGKDVELRCDPISGHTALYWYRQSLGQGLEFLIYFQGNSAPDKSGLPSDRFSAERTGGSVSTLTIQRTQQEDSAVYLCASSRSQGSSPLHFGNGTRLTVT.

This rearrangement joins TRBV15 to TRBJ2-1; TRBD1 is a possible D gene (5 bases). Germline CDR1 reads LNHNV; CDR2 reads YYDKDF (reference sequence). Trimming took off 4 bases at V and 2 bases at J, with 15 bases between the two ends. This CDR3 is built from 16 residues. The CDR3 loop is CATSNSGNRPYNEQFF. DNA of the CDR3: TGTGCCACCAGCAACTCAGGGAACCGCCCCTACAATGAGCAGTTCTTC.

This clonotype was seen a few times. The rearrangement joins TRBV19 to TRBJ1-1, with D perhaps TRBD1 (5 bases). V was shortened by 3 bases and J by 4 bases, with 12 bases between the two germline ends. The CDR3 length is 14 residues. CDR1 is LNHDA, CDR2 SQIVND, per germline (reference sequence). Written as DNA, the CDR3 is TGTGCCAGTAGTATCCAGGGTTGGAGCACTGAAGCTTTCTTT. Protein: CASSIQGWSTEAFF.

This clonotype was seen once. With a much larger clone just one base away, this may be a read error. The rearrangement links TRBV7-8 to TRBJ1-2; D may be TRBD1 (5 bases). The CDR3 has 13 amino acids. Germline CDR1 is SGHVS and CDR2 is FQNEAQ. Trimming removed 5 bases at V and 4 bases at J, with 11 bases between. CDR3 sequence reads: CASSTGAGYGYTF. The CDR3 nucleotides are TGTGCCAGCAGCACTGGGGCGGGCTATGGCTACACCTTC.

This chain connects TRBV5-1 to TRBJ2-3, with D maybe TRBD2 (6 bases). The CDR3 runs to 15 residues. Trimming cost V 6 bases and J 0 bases, with 14 bases left between them. The V gene's germline CDR1 is SGHRS and CDR2 YFSETQ. This CDR3 reads CASNPWGVSTDTQYF. The CDR3 DNA reads as TGCGCCAGCAACCCCTGGGGGGTTAGCACAGATACGCAGTATTTT.

This clonotype was recorded a few times. The J gene is TRBJ1-5, the V gene TRBV5-1; a weak D match, TRBD1 (6 bases). CDR1 is SGHRS and CDR2 is YFSETQ in the germline V gene. This CDR3 contains 13 residues. V was clipped by 5 bases and J by 3 bases, with 9 bases between them. The CDR3 loop is CASRGDTNQPQHF. Written as DNA, the CDR3 is TGCGCCAGCAGGGGGGACACCAATCAGCCCCAGCATTTT.

The chain is built from TRBV4-3 and TRBJ2-7, with a weak D call TRBD2 (6 bases). The CDR3 contains 16 residues. CDR1 and CDR2 from the germline V gene are LGHNA and YSLEER. V dropped 4 bases and J dropped 7 bases, with 23 bases sitting between them. DNA for the CDR3: TGCGCCAGCAGCCCACAAAGCCCAGCGGGTAAAGGGGAGCAGTACTTC. Protein: CASSPQSPAGKGEQYF.

The chain couples TRBV24-1 to TRBJ2-7; TRBD1 aligns across 9 bases. Trimming at V came to 9 bases and at J to 1 base, leaving 9 bases not matched to a gene. The germline V gene has CDR1 KGHDR and CDR2 SFDVKD. CDR3 length: 15 amino acids. Here the CDR3 reads CATSTGQGVSYEQYF. The CDR3 DNA sequence: TGTGCCACCTCGACGGGACAGGGAGTATCCTACGAGCAGTACTTC.

This clonotype was observed at least ten times. The rearrangement uses TRBV2 and TRBJ2-5, with D perhaps matching TRBD1 or TRBD2 (5 bases each). Trimming removed 5 bases from V and 6 bases from J, with 16 bases in between. The germline V gene encodes CDR1 SNHLY and CDR2 FYNNEI. This CDR3 has 14 amino acids. The CDR3 region is CASSTGTSGKTQYF. In DNA form, the CDR3 reads TGTGCCAGCAGTACCGGGACCTCAGGGAAGACCCAGTACTTC.

The rearrangement links TRBV28 to TRBJ1-1; D gene unclear. The CDR3 extends over 13 amino acids. Germline V gene sequence: CDR1 MDHEN, CDR2 SYDVKM. V gave up 1 base and J gave up 8 bases, with 11 bases separating them. Here the CDR3 reads CASSLLRPPEAFF. For the CDR3, the DNA is TGTGCCAGCAGTTTATTGCGGCCGCCCGAAGCTTTCTTT.

The V call is TRBV6-2 or TRBV6-3, the J call TRBJ1-5, with no clear D. Germline V gives CDR1 MNHEY, CDR2 SVGEGT. CDR3 length: 15 amino acids. V lost 2 bases and J lost 4, with 12 bases in between. The CDR3 loop reads CASSYHTGGNQPQHF. The DNA for the CDR3 is TGTGCCAGCAGTTACCACACGGGTGGGAATCAGCCCCAGCATTTT.

The chain couples TRBV12-3 or TRBV12-4 to TRBJ1-6; D unresolved. CDR3 size: 13 residues. V shed 6 bases and J shed 10 bases, with 13 bases lying between them. In DNA, the CDR3 is TGTGCCAGCAGGGGGATGGCTCCCTCACCCCTCCACTTT. Protein sequence: CASRGMAPSPLHF.

This rearrangement joins TRBV20-1 to TRBJ1-4; TRBD1 matches at 7 bases. With V trimmed by 2 bases and J by 5 bases, 11 bases remained unmatched. Germline values: CDR1 DFQATT, CDR2 SNEGSKA (reference sequence). This CDR3 region has 16 residues. The CDR3 nucleotides are TGCAGTGCTAGATCCTATAGACAGGGTACCAATGAAAAACTGTTTTTT. It specifies CSARSYRQGTNEKLFF.